This section outlines one TCR beta chain sequence together with its context. Its target is unknown. The data are from a study of T-cell reconstitution after alpha-beta-depleted transplantation in children. General observations from the study: Where alpha-beta T cells came from about two months after transplant was reportedly several hundred expanded graft clones.

V shed 4 bases and J 8 bases; nucleotides not matched to a gene: 6. Germline CDR1 is MNHEY and CDR2 is SVGEGT. This CDR3 comprises 14 residues. TCRbeta library preparation incorporated unique molecular identifiers. TCRdb recomputed calls from the PCR reads with MiXCR, one row per CDR3 protein. The repertoire consists of roughly 420,000 distinct CDR3 sequences, with around 15% occurring once and the leading ten covering under 30%. The gene calls are TRBV6-2 or TRBV6-3 and TRBJ2-3; 10 bases agree with TRBD2. The sequencing here drew on PBMCs, mostly from graft donor cells, taken 360 days after TCRalphabeta/CD19-depleted stem cell transplant. The receptor was derived from a boy in the first two years of life who had a stem cell transplant for Wiskott-Aldrich syndrome, so the T cells may come from the graft donor. CDR3 region: CASSSVAGGSTQYF. In DNA form, the CDR3 reads TGTGCCAGCAGTTCGGTAGCGGGAGGTTCTACGCAGTATTTT.